One and the same sample provided the 20 T cell receptor beta chains below, sequenced in a study of cytomegalovirus exposure and HLA in healthy donors. It was with 60 Vbeta and 13 Jbeta primers that the PCR ran. Using immunoSEQ multiplex PCR, the repertoire was profiled, and TCRdb retains in-frame clones only, with some absent. The sample consists of about 160,000 clones, 68% of them appearing once. The sequenced sample was PBMCs. Receptor source: a woman aged 40 to 50 in good health and CMV-seropositive.

The chain is built from TRBV28 and TRBJ1-4; 7 bases are a match to TRBD1. Germline CDR1 reads MDHEN; CDR2 reads SYDVKM. The J segment lost 7 bases and the V segment lost 1 base, leaving 3 bases of the junction unmatched. The CDR3 totals 14 residues. The CDR3 DNA is TGTGCCAGCAGTTTATCAGGGGGACGTGAAAAACTGTTTTTT. Translating it yields CASSLSGGREKLFF.

The chain is built from TRBV7-9 and TRBJ1-3; a possible D gene is TRBD1 (5 bases). V was cut by 1 base and J by 0 bases, with 10 bases left in between. Germline V CDR1 and CDR2: SEHNR, FQNEAQ (reference sequence). There are 16 residues in the CDR3. The CDR3 loop reads CASSLEAGRSGNTIYF. CDR3 DNA: TGTGCCAGCAGCTTAGAGGCAGGGCGCTCTGGAAACACCATATATTTT. The whole variable domain, remainder taken from reference TRBV7-9 and TRBJ1-3, is DTGVSQNPRHKITKRGQNVTFRCDPISEHNRLYWYRQTLGQGPEFLTYFQNEAQLEKSRLLSDRFSAERPKGSFSTLEIQRTEQGDSAMYLCASSLEAGRSGNTIYFGEGSWLTVV.

This clone appeared a few times. The chain joins TRBV18 to TRBJ2-5; tentative D call: TRBD1 (6 bases). Trimming left V 3 bases short and J 4 bases short, with 15 bases between. The CDR3 covers 15 residues. Germline loops: CDR1 KGHSH, CDR2 LQKENI. The CDR3 loop reads CASSPGTTLGETQYF. CDR3 in DNA: TGTGCCAGCTCACCTGGGACAACCTTGGGAGAGACCCAGTACTTC.

This clone has just one count. The genes are TRBV5-1 and TRBJ1-1; tentatively, D is TRBD1 (5 bases). Germline-derived CDR1 and CDR2 are SGHRS and YFSETQ. V was cut by 2 bases and J by 4 bases, with 12 bases left in between. The CDR3 is 14 residues long. This CDR3 is CASSFQGGGTEAFF. In DNA, the CDR3 is TGCGCCAGCAGCTTCCAGGGCGGGGGCACTGAAGCTTTCTTT.

The CDR3 DNA follows: TGTGCCAGCAGCTACCGGGACAGGCCCTCCAGCTCTGGAAACACCATATATTTT. Encoded protein: CASSYRDRPSSSGNTIYF. The chain employs TRBV2 and TRBJ1-3, with 8 bases matching TRBD1. Losses at the gene ends were 6 bases for V and 0 bases for J; bases not matched to a gene: 13. Germline assignment: CDR1 SNHLY and CDR2 FYNNEI. The CDR3 runs 18 residues. Full variable domain (remainder filled in from reference TRBV2 and TRBJ1-3): EPEVTQTPSHQVTQMGQEVILRCVPISNHLYFYWYRQILGQKVEFLVSFYNNEISEKSEIFDDQFSVERPDGSNFTLKIRSTKLEDSAMYFCASSYRDRPSSSGNTIYFGEGSWLTVV.

V is TRBV29-1 and J is TRBJ2-3, with TRBD2 identical over 11 bases. This CDR3 is built from 14 residues. Losses at the gene ends were 6 bases for V and 4 bases for J; bases not matched to a gene: 6. Germline-derived CDR1 and CDR2 are SQVTM and ANQGSEA. In DNA, the CDR3 is TGCAGCGTGCCGACTAGCGGGACAGCAGATACGCAGTATTTT. Protein: CSVPTSGTADTQYF.

This clone was picked up a small number of times. The chain couples TRBV6-1 to TRBJ1-3; D gene unclear. The V and J ends lost 2 bases and 4 bases respectively, with 18 bases between them. The CDR3 has 17 amino acids. Germline V gene lookup returns CDR1 MNHNS and CDR2 SASEGT. Written as DNA, the CDR3 is TGTGCCAGCAGTGAAATCATGGTGAGGGAGTCCGGAAACACCATATATTTT. It codes for CASSEIMVRESGNTIYF.

In DNA form, the CDR3 reads TGTGCCAGTGCCTGGGGAGCAAGAGAAGCTTTCTTT. Protein: CASAWGAREAFF. This chain connects TRBV19 to TRBJ1-1, with no clear D. Germline CDR1 reads LNHDA; CDR2 reads SQIVND (reference sequence). The V end lost 8 bases, the J end lost 8 bases, and 15 bases lay between the germline ends. This CDR3 spans 12 amino acids.

This chain uses TRBV5-1 with TRBJ1-2, with TRBD1 matching over 11 bases. The CDR3 has 14 residues. V lost 3 bases to trimming and J lost 7 bases; unmatched junction nucleotides: 5. Germline V gene sequence: CDR1 SGHRS, CDR2 YFSETQ. CDR3 coding DNA: TGCGCCAGCAGCTCGGGACAGGGGGAGATTGGCTACACCTTC. Protein sequence: CASSSGQGEIGYTF.

V is TRBV19 and J is TRBJ2-2; TRBD2 is a possible D gene (6 bases). The CDR3 runs 14 residues. Germline V gene data show CDR1 as LNHDA and CDR2 as SQIVND (reference sequence). Trimming stripped 0 bases from V and 5 bases from J, with 7 bases between. Here the CDR3 reads CASSIEGGTGELFF. CDR3 in DNA: TGTGCCAGTAGTATAGAGGGGGGAACCGGGGAGCTGTTTTTT.

The chain carries TRBV27 and TRBJ2-2, with TRBD2 matching over 11 bases. The germline gives CDR1 MNHEY, CDR2 SMNVEV (reference sequence). The CDR3 extends over 16 amino acids. The V gene end was trimmed by 3 bases and the J gene end by 4 bases; junction bases not matched to a gene: 4. CDR3 nucleotides: TGTGCCAGCAGTTTGGAGGGGACTAGCGGCACCGGGGAGCTGTTTTTT. Protein sequence: CASSLEGTSGTGELFF.

With regard to this clone: Germline and junction disagree at one end, which may indicate a read error. The V call is TRBV6-5, the J call TRBJ1-2, with 8 bases matching TRBD1. The germline CDR1 and CDR2 sequences are MNHEY and SVGAGI. The CDR3 has 14 residues. Here the CDR3 reads CASRQGQGNDGYPF. The CDR3 region has the DNA TGTGCCAGCAGGCAAGGACAGGGAAACGATGGCTACCCCTTC.

The rearrangement joins TRBV11-2 to TRBJ2-7, with 10 bases that match TRBD2. The CDR3 totals 14 residues. V shed 5 bases and J 3 bases; nucleotides not matched to a gene: 4. Germline assignment: CDR1 SGHAT and CDR2 FQNNGV. The CDR3 here is CASSMGLANYEQYF. The CDR3 DNA sequence: TGTGCCAGCAGCATGGGACTAGCGAACTACGAGCAGTACTTC.

This chain links TRBV18 with TRBJ2-3; no firm D call. The CDR3 extends over 14 amino acids. Looked up from germline, CDR1 is KGHSH and CDR2 is LQKENI. Trimming stripped 5 bases from V and 0 bases from J, with 9 bases between. CDR3 sequence (DNA): TGTGCCAGCTCATTCGCGGCTAGCACAGATACGCAGTATTTT. Its translation is CASSFAASTDTQYF.

V gene TRBV6-4 combines with J gene TRBJ2-7; 10 bases align to TRBD1. With V trimmed by 3 bases and J by 5 bases, 4 bases remained unmatched. CDR3 length equals 14 residues. CDR1 is MRHNA, CDR2 SNTAGT, per germline. Written as DNA, the CDR3 is TGTGCCAGCAGTGAGGGGGACAGGGGAGACGAGCAGTACTTC. Protein: CASSEGDRGDEQYF.

This chain uses TRBV6-6 with TRBJ1-5; 7 bases line up with TRBD1. V was pared by 7 bases and J by 2 bases, with 8 bases of the junction left unmatched. Germline V gene sequence: CDR1 MNHNY, CDR2 SVGAGI (reference sequence). This CDR3 is 15 amino acids long. The CDR3 nucleotides read TGTGCCAGCAATACCCGGGACAGTCGCAATCAGCCCCAGCATTTT. Amino acids: CASNTRDSRNQPQHF.

This chain connects TRBV7-2 to TRBJ2-7, with TRBD2 identical over 12 bases. CDR1 SGHTA and CDR2 FQGNSA come from the germline V gene. This CDR3 region has 16 residues. J was trimmed by 3 bases and V by 3 bases; bases with no gene match: 6. CDR3 loop: CASSLGLAGGFYEQYF. The CDR3 nucleotides read TGTGCCAGCAGCTTGGGGCTAGCGGGAGGGTTCTACGAGCAGTACTTC.

A single count supports this clone. CDR3 nucleotide sequence: TGTGCCAGCAGTTACTTCCTCTACGAGCAGTACTTC. Translating gives CASSYFLYEQYF. The rearrangement joins TRBV6-7 to TRBJ2-7, with D unclear. TRBV6-7 is an ORF, with its function uncertain. This CDR3 contains 12 residues. The ends were cut back, 1 base at V and 3 bases at J, with 4 bases in the middle.

The chain joins TRBV27 to TRBJ1-5; perhaps TRBD1 as D (6 bases). CDR1 MNHEY and CDR2 SMNVEV come from the germline V gene (reference sequence). V dropped 5 bases and J dropped 2 bases, with 13 bases sitting between them. There are 15 residues in the CDR3. The CDR3: CASSEAGAGNQPQHF. CDR3 sequence (DNA): TGTGCCAGCAGTGAGGCGGGGGCGGGCAATCAGCCCCAGCATTTT.

The genes are TRBV28 and TRBJ1-5, with D possibly being TRBD1 (6 bases). Germline V gene sequence: CDR1 MDHEN, CDR2 SYDVKM. The CDR3 contains 14 residues. The V end was cut by 7 bases, the J end by 1 base, with 11 bases between. Here the CDR3 DNA reads TGTGCCAGCACCAGAGGACAGAGCAATCAGCCCCAGCATTTT. Translation gives CASTRGQSNQPQHF.